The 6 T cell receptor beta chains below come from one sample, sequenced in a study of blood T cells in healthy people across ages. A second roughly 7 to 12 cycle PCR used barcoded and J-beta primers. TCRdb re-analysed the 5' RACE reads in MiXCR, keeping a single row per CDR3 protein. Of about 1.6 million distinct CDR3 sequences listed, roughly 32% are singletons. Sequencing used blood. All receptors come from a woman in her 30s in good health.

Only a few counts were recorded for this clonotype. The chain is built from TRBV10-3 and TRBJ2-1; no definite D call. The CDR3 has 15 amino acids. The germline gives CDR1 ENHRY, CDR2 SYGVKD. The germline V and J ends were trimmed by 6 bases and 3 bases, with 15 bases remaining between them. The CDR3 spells CAISEDLSHYNEQFF. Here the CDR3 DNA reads TGTGCCATCAGCGAGGACCTGTCCCACTACAATGAGCAGTTCTTC.

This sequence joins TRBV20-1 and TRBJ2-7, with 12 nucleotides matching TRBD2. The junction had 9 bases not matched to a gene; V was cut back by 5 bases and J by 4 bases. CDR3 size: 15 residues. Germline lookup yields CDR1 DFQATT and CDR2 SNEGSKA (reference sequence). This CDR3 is CSADGTSGRTYEQYF. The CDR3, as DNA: TGCAGTGCTGACGGGACTAGCGGGCGTACTTACGAGCAGTACTTC.

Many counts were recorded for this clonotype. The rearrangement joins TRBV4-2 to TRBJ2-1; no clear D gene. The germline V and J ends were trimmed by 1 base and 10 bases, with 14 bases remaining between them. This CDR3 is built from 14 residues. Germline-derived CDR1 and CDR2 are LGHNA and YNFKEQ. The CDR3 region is CASSQVWSKEEQFF. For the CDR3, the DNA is TGTGCCAGCAGCCAAGTTTGGTCGAAGGAGGAGCAGTTCTTC.

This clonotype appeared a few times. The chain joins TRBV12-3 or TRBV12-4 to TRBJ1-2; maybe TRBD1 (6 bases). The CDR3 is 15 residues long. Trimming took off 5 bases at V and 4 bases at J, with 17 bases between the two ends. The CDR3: CASSRGQPSIYGYTF. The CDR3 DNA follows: TGTGCCAGCAGTCGTGGACAGCCAAGCATCTATGGCTACACCTTC.

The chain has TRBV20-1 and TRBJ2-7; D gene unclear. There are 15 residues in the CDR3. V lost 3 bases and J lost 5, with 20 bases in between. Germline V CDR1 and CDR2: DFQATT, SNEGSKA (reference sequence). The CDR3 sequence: CSARGPGHLLHEQYF. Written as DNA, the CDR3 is TGCAGTGCTAGGGGTCCAGGCCACCTCCTACACGAGCAGTACTTC.

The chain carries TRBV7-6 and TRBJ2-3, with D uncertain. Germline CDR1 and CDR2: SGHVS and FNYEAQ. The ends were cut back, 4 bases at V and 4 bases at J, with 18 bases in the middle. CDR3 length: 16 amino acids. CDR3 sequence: CASSSDARYSPDTQYF. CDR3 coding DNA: TGTGCCAGCAGCTCCGACGCCCGGTATAGCCCAGATACGCAGTATTTT.